The rows below give T cell receptor beta chains drawn from one sample of a study of control samples from healthy donors and cancer patients. Libraries were prepared by immunoSEQ multiplex PCR; TCRdb keeps only in-frame clonotypes and omits some of them. The repertoire holds about 120,000 clones, approximately 87% seen once, with around 3.9% in the top ten. The material sequenced was PBMCs. Every receptor here comes from a woman in her fifties or sixties with lung cancer. Each CDR3 is given with its conserved first and last residue. The order of the fields is V gene, J gene, clone size, D gene, CDR3 DNA, CDR3 protein. The D gene is left open where the match is weak. Clone size is not always given. Where it is, it says once, few, many or a class for expanded clones.

v_gene: TRBV6-5
j_gene: TRBJ1-5
abundance: NA
d_gene: NA
CDR3nt: TGTGCCAGCAGTTACTCGAGGGGACGGCAGCCCCAGCATTTT
CDR3aa: CASSYSRGRQPQHF

v_gene: TRBV5-4
j_gene: TRBJ2-5
abundance: NA
d_gene: NA
CDR3nt: TGTGCCAGCAGCTTGGAATTCGGGGTCCAAGAGACCCAGTACTTC
CDR3aa: CASSLEFGVQETQYF

v_gene: TRBV10-3
j_gene: TRBJ1-4
abundance: NA
d_gene: TRBD1
CDR3nt: TGTGCCATCAGTGCGGGGACAGGGGTTGGTGAAAAACTGTTTTTT
CDR3aa: CAISAGTGVGEKLFF

v_gene: TRBV5-1
j_gene: TRBJ2-2
abundance: few
d_gene: TRBD2
CDR3nt: TGCGCCAGCAGGTGGACTAGCGGGGACACCGGGGAGCTGTTTTTT
CDR3aa: CASRWTSGDTGELFF

v_gene: TRBV13
j_gene: TRBJ2-7
abundance: once
d_gene: NA
CDR3nt: TGTGCCAGCAGCACCCAGGGGACCGCTCCCTACGAGCAGTACTTC
CDR3aa: CASSTQGTAPYEQYF

v_gene: TRBV29-1
j_gene: TRBJ1-2
abundance: NA
d_gene: NA
CDR3nt: TGCAGCGTTGACGGGACACGTGGCTACACCTTC
CDR3aa: CSVDGTRGYTF

v_gene: TRBV2
j_gene: TRBJ1-2
abundance: NA
d_gene: NA
CDR3nt: TGTGCCAGCAGCGAGGCCTCCTCAAGGAACTATGGCTACACCTTC
CDR3aa: CASSEASSRNYGYTF

v_gene: TRBV9
j_gene: TRBJ2-2
abundance: NA
d_gene: NA
CDR3nt: TGTGCCAGCAGGTCGGGCGGGATTATCACCGGGGAGCTGTTTTTT
CDR3aa: CASRSGGIITGELFF

v_gene: TRBV29-1
j_gene: TRBJ2-1
abundance: NA
d_gene: NA
CDR3nt: TGCAGCGTTGTGGGGGACCAAGTTTACAATGAGCAGTTCTTC
CDR3aa: CSVVGDQVYNEQFF

v_gene: TRBV9
j_gene: TRBJ2-1
abundance: NA
d_gene: NA
CDR3nt: TGTGCCAGCAGCGGGCTCTCCGCGGAGCAGTTCTTC
CDR3aa: CASSGLSAEQFF

v_gene: TRBV24-1
j_gene: TRBJ2-1
abundance: NA
d_gene: NA
CDR3nt: TGTGCCACCAGTGATCCCCCGGGAGAGCAGTTCTTC
CDR3aa: CATSDPPGEQFF

v_gene: TRBV2
j_gene: TRBJ2-7
abundance: NA
d_gene: NA
CDR3nt: TGTGCCAGCAGTGAACTAGCCTACGAGCAGTACTTC
CDR3aa: CASSELAYEQYF

v_gene: TRBV30
j_gene: TRBJ2-5
abundance: once
d_gene: TRBD2
CDR3nt: TGTGCCTGGAGCCGCGGGGGGAGGCAAGAGACCCAGTACTTC
CDR3aa: CAWSRGGRQETQYF

v_gene: TRBV12-3/TRBV12-4
j_gene: TRBJ1-2
abundance: NA
d_gene: NA
CDR3nt: TGCGCCAGCAGTGTCACAGGGTACTATGGCTACACCTTC
CDR3aa: CASSVTGYYGYTF

v_gene: TRBV5-8
j_gene: TRBJ2-5
abundance: NA
d_gene: TRBD2
CDR3nt: TGTGCCAGCAGCGGGCGGGGGGCGACGTTGGAAGAGACCCAGTACTTC
CDR3aa: CASSGRGATLEETQYF

v_gene: TRBV19
j_gene: TRBJ1-5
abundance: NA
d_gene: NA
CDR3nt: TGTGCCAGTAGTTGGGGGGTGGGCAATCAGCCCCAGCATTTT
CDR3aa: CASSWGVGNQPQHF

v_gene: TRBV1
j_gene: TRBJ1-4
abundance: NA
d_gene: NA
CDR3nt: TGCACCAGCAGCCACACAGGGGGTGGTGAAAAACTGTTTTTT
CDR3aa: CTSSHTGGGEKLFF

v_gene: TRBV7-8
j_gene: TRBJ1-5
abundance: NA
d_gene: NA
CDR3nt: TGTGCCAGCAGCTTATTCTCCATTGGGTCCAATCAGCCCCAGCATTTT
CDR3aa: CASSLFSIGSNQPQHF

v_gene: TRBV7-2
j_gene: TRBJ1-3
abundance: NA
d_gene: NA
CDR3nt: TGTGCCAGCAGTCCACCCGTGGGCACGATCTCTGGAAACACCATATATTTT
CDR3aa: CASSPPVGTISGNTIYF

v_gene: TRBV25-1
j_gene: TRBJ1-2
abundance: NA
d_gene: TRBD1
CDR3nt: TGTGCCAGCAGTGCCCGGGACAGCCGGGGCTACACCTTC
CDR3aa: CASSARDSRGYTF

v_gene: TRBV29-1
j_gene: TRBJ2-7
abundance: once
d_gene: NA
CDR3nt: TGCAGCGTTGGGACAGCCCCTCTCTACGAGCAGTACTTC
CDR3aa: CSVGTAPLYEQYF

v_gene: TRBV9
j_gene: TRBJ1-3
abundance: once
d_gene: NA
CDR3nt: TGTGCCAGCAGCTCCACGGCCCTGGCAGGAAACACCATATATTTT
CDR3aa: CASSSTALAGNTIYF

v_gene: TRBV7-9
j_gene: TRBJ1-4
abundance: NA
d_gene: NA
CDR3nt: TGTGCCAGCAGCTTCCAGGCCGGGGGAGAAAAACTGTTTTTT
CDR3aa: CASSFQAGGEKLFF

v_gene: TRBV7-2
j_gene: TRBJ1-6
abundance: NA
d_gene: NA
CDR3nt: TGTGCCAGCACCCTTGGAGGGGTTGGTTCACCCCTCCACTTT
CDR3aa: CASTLGGVGSPLHF

v_gene: TRBV5-1
j_gene: TRBJ2-2
abundance: NA
d_gene: TRBD1
CDR3nt: TGCGCCAGCAGCTCACCGGGACAGGCAAACACCGGGGAGCTGTTTTTT
CDR3aa: CASSSPGQANTGELFF

v_gene: TRBV27
j_gene: TRBJ1-6
abundance: NA
d_gene: TRBD1
CDR3nt: TGTGCCAGCAGACCTACCGACAGGGGTAATCGAAATCCCTTTAATTCACCCCTCCACTTT
CDR3aa: CASRPTDRGNRNPFNSPLHF

v_gene: TRBV19
j_gene: TRBJ2-6
abundance: NA
d_gene: NA
CDR3nt: TGTGCCAGTAGTCCGCGGACGGTTTTAAAGGGGGCCAACGTCCTGACTTTC
CDR3aa: CASSPRTVLKGANVLTF

v_gene: TRBV6-5
j_gene: TRBJ2-5
abundance: NA
d_gene: NA
CDR3nt: TGTGCCAGCCGGGGGAATCCAGAGACCCAGTACTTC
CDR3aa: CASRGNPETQYF

v_gene: TRBV5-1
j_gene: TRBJ2-7
abundance: few
d_gene: NA
CDR3nt: TGCGCCAGCAGCGCCGGGACCGTCTCCTACGAGCAGTACTTC
CDR3aa: CASSAGTVSYEQYF

v_gene: TRBV18
j_gene: TRBJ1-6
abundance: NA
d_gene: TRBD1
CDR3nt: TGTGCCAGCTCACTCGGGACAGTAAAGGATTCACCCCTCCACTTT
CDR3aa: CASSLGTVKDSPLHF

v_gene: TRBV21-1
j_gene: TRBJ2-4
abundance: NA
d_gene: NA
CDR3nt: TGTGCCAGCAGCAAAGTCCTTGGGACAGGGGGTCATTTC
CDR3aa: CASSKVLGTGGHF

v_gene: TRBV3-1/TRBV3-2
j_gene: TRBJ2-1
abundance: NA
d_gene: NA
CDR3nt: TGTGCCAGCAGCCAATTGTCCGGGAGTACGTACAATGAGCAGTTCTTC
CDR3aa: CASSQLSGSTYNEQFF

v_gene: TRBV5-1
j_gene: TRBJ2-3
abundance: NA
d_gene: NA
CDR3nt: TGCGCCAGCAGCGAGGGCAGGGTCCCCACAGATACGCAGTATTTT
CDR3aa: CASSEGRVPTDTQYF

v_gene: TRBV19
j_gene: TRBJ2-5
abundance: NA
d_gene: NA
CDR3nt: TGTGCCAGTAGTGGGGACGGAAACCAAGAGACCCAGTACTTC
CDR3aa: CASSGDGNQETQYF

v_gene: TRBV2
j_gene: TRBJ1-2
abundance: NA
d_gene: NA
CDR3nt: TGTGCCAGCAGTGAACGACGGAAAATAGCTAACTATGGCTACACCTTC
CDR3aa: CASSERRKIANYGYTF

v_gene: TRBV4-1
j_gene: TRBJ1-2
abundance: NA
d_gene: TRBD1
CDR3nt: TGCGCCAGCAGCCGGGGGGACAGTACTCTTGTCTATGGCTACACCTTC
CDR3aa: CASSRGDSTLVYGYTF

v_gene: TRBV6-5
j_gene: TRBJ1-2
abundance: once
d_gene: NA
CDR3nt: TGTGCCAGCAGGGGACCCCCTAACTATGGCTACACCTTC
CDR3aa: CASRGPPNYGYTF

v_gene: TRBV6-2/TRBV6-3
j_gene: TRBJ2-5
abundance: once
d_gene: TRBD1
CDR3nt: TGTGCCAGCAGTGCCACCGGGACAGCACAAGAGACCCAGTACTTC
CDR3aa: CASSATGTAQETQYF

v_gene: TRBV7-2
j_gene: TRBJ2-2
abundance: NA
d_gene: NA
CDR3nt: TGTGCCAGCAGCTGGCCACGGACACCGATCACCGGGGAGCTGTTTTTT
CDR3aa: CASSWPRTPITGELFF

v_gene: TRBV6-5
j_gene: TRBJ1-1
abundance: NA
d_gene: NA
CDR3nt: TGTGCCAGCAGGAAGATGGGTGAAGCTTTCTTT
CDR3aa: CASRKMGEAFF

v_gene: TRBV3-1/TRBV3-2
j_gene: TRBJ1-1
abundance: NA
d_gene: NA
CDR3nt: TGTGCCAGCAGCTTCCGGGACGGATTCATGAACACTGAAGCTTTCTTT
CDR3aa: CASSFRDGFMNTEAFF

v_gene: TRBV7-6
j_gene: TRBJ2-5
abundance: NA
d_gene: NA
CDR3nt: TGTGCCAGCAGCCTCGGGCCCCAAGAGACCCAGTACTTC
CDR3aa: CASSLGPQETQYF

v_gene: TRBV2
j_gene: TRBJ2-5
abundance: once
d_gene: TRBD1
CDR3nt: TGTGCCAGCAGTGGGGACAGATCTCTCCAAGGGACCCAGTACTTC
CDR3aa: CASSGDRSLQGTQYF

v_gene: TRBV2
j_gene: TRBJ1-2
abundance: NA
d_gene: NA
CDR3nt: TGTGCCAGCAGTGAGGGCGTCCTCAACTATGGCTACACCTTC
CDR3aa: CASSEGVLNYGYTF

v_gene: TRBV5-1
j_gene: TRBJ2-1
abundance: NA
d_gene: NA
CDR3nt: TGCGCCAGCAGCTCGGGGGGCGCGGCGAGCTCCTACAATGAGCAGTTCTTC
CDR3aa: CASSSGGAASSYNEQFF

v_gene: TRBV30
j_gene: TRBJ1-5
abundance: NA
d_gene: NA
CDR3nt: TGTGCCTGGAGTCTTGCAGGGAGGTTGGGTAATCAGCCCCAGCATTTT
CDR3aa: CAWSLAGRLGNQPQHF

v_gene: TRBV6-5
j_gene: TRBJ1-4
abundance: NA
d_gene: NA
CDR3nt: TGTGCCAGCAGTTACTCGCACGATAATGAAAAACTGTTTTTT
CDR3aa: CASSYSHDNEKLFF

v_gene: TRBV18
j_gene: TRBJ2-7
abundance: NA
d_gene: NA
CDR3nt: TGTGCCAGCTCACCGACGGACAAGGGGACCTACGAGCAGTACTTC
CDR3aa: CASSPTDKGTYEQYF

v_gene: TRBV11-3
j_gene: TRBJ1-1
abundance: NA
d_gene: TRBD1
CDR3nt: TGTGCCAGCAGCACCCGGACAGGGAGAAACACTGAAGCTTTCTTT
CDR3aa: CASSTRTGRNTEAFF